Presented here are 2 T cell receptor beta chains from one specimen sequenced in a study of blood T cell repertoires in COVID-19. The protocol was immunoSEQ multiplex PCR, while the TCRdb copy is restricted to in-frame clones and leaves out a portion. The data show about 110,000 clones, 76% seen once. Specimen: peripheral blood. The receptors here all came from a woman aged 80 or over with acute or convalescent COVID-19.

This clone was observed once. A much larger clonotype is one base distant, so this may be a read error. The rearrangement joins TRBV5-8 to TRBJ1-1; the D is unclear. The CDR3 length is 13 residues. Deletions cut 1 base from V and 1 base from J, with 5 bases between. The germline gives CDR1 SGHTS, CDR2 YDEGEE. CDR3 in amino acids: CASSLTENTEAFF. CDR3 nucleotides: TGTGCCAGCAGCTTGACAGAGAACACTGAAGCTTTCTTT. Full variable domain (remainder filled in from reference TRBV5-8 and TRBJ1-1): EAGVTQSPTHLIKTRGQQATLRCSPISGHTSVYWYQQALGLGLQFLLWYDEGEERNRGNFPPRFSGRQFPNYSSELNVNALELEDSALYLCASSLTENTEAFFGQGTRLTVV.

Only one count was recorded for this clone. The chain has TRBV4-1 and TRBJ2-2; 7 bases line up with TRBD2. The germline gives CDR1 MGHRA, CDR2 YSYEKL. V gave up 3 bases and J gave up 7 bases; unmatched junction bases: 8. CDR3 length: 15 residues. The CDR3 region is CASSQEQRGSGELFF. As DNA, the CDR3 is TGCGCCAGCAGCCAGGAACAGCGGGGTAGCGGGGAGCTGTTTTTT.